This T cell receptor (beta chain) was recovered during a study of cytotoxic CD8 clonotypes in ibrutinib-treated CLL. As for the study in general: Responses: roughly 25 partial, 2 complete; after median approximately 68 months, around 15 stayed remitted, roughly 12 progressed. Study-wide findings and caveats: Patients with sustained remission and those progressing were sampled at differing times.

As concerns this clone: Its antigen is as yet unknown.

Germline V gene data show CDR1 as LGHNA and CDR2 as YSLEER. This CDR3 contains 17 residues. V was pared by 1 base and J by 2 bases, with 8 bases of the junction left unmatched. Libraries were prepared by immunoSEQ multiplex PCR; TCRdb keeps only in-frame clonotypes and omits some of them. The table includes some 310,000 clones, 80% detected once. Material: PBMCs, obtained before ibrutinib treatment. V and J are TRBV4-3 and TRBJ2-3, with 8 bases fitting TRBD2. This sequence originates from a human donor with chronic lymphocytic leukemia. CDR3 sequence (DNA): TGCGCCAGCAGCCAAGGCATTCCGGGGGGGGCCACAGATACGCAGTATTTT. The encoded protein is CASSQGIPGGATDTQYF.